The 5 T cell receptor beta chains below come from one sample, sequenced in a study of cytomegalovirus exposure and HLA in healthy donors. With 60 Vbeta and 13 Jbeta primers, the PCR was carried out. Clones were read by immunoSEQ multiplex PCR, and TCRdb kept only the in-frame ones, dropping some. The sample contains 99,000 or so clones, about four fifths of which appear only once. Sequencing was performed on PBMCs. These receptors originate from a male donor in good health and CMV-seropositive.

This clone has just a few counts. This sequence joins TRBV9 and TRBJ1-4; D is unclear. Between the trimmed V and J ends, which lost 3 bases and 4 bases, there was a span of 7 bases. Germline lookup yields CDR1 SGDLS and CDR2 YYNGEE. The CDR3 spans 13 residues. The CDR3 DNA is TGTGCCAGCAGCGGTACCTATAATGAAAAACTGTTTTTT. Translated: CASSGTYNEKLFF.

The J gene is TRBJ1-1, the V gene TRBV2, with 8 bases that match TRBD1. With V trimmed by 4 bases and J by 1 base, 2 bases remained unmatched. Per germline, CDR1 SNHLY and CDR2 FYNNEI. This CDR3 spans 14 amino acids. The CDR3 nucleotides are TGTGCCAGCAGTGGGCAGGGGGCGAACACTGAAGCTTTCTTT. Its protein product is CASSGQGANTEAFF.

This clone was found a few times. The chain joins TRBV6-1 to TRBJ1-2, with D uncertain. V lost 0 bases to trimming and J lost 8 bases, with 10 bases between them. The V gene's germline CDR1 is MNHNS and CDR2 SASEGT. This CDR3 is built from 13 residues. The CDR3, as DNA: TGTGCCAGCAGTGAAGCAGAAATCAGGGGCTACACCTTC. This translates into CASSEAEIRGYTF.

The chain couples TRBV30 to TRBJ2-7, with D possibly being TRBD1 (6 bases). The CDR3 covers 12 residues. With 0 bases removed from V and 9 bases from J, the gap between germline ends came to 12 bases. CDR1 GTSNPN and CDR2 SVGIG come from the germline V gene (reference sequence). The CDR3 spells CAWSVMSTGQYF. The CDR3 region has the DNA TGTGCCTGGAGTGTAATGTCGACAGGGCAGTACTTC.

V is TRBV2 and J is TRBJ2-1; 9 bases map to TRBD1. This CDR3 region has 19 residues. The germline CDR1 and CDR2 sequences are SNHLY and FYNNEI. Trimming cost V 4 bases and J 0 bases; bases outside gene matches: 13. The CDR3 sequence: CASSGQGQGISTSYNEQFF. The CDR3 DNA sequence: TGTGCCAGCAGTGGTCAGGGACAGGGTATTTCAACCTCCTACAATGAGCAGTTCTTC.